Listed below are T cell receptor beta chains from one sample, sequenced in a study of OX40 agonist ivuxolimab in advanced cancers. Profiled with immunoSEQ multiplex PCR; TCRdb holds only in-frame clones, not every one. The sample contains more than 65,000 clones, around 83% of which appear only once. The specimen was CD4+ or CD8+ T cells sorted from blood, collected in a trial of the OX40 agonist ivuxolimab. All receptors come from an adult with an advanced solid tumor such as melanoma, head and neck, liver or kidney cancer. Each CDR3 is given with its conserved first and last residue. D genes are given only for firm matches. Size is omitted from some rows. Given values are once, few, many or a class for expanded clones.

-	TRBV19	-	CASRGNEKLFF
-	TRBV6-6	-	CASSYDHQETQYF
few	TRBV7-2	-	CASSLLWALYGYTF
once	TRBV4-1	TRBD1	CASSQEFSGQARSYTF
-	TRBV7-2	-	CASTPRGADTQYF
-	TRBV7-2	-	CASSFGQRNQPQHF
-	TRBV7-2	TRBD1	CASSPWTGDNYGYTF
few	TRBV11-3	TRBD1	CASSPGQGANTGELFF
once	TRBV7-2	-	CASSLRLGNEQFF
-	TRBV21-1	-	CASSKVQETGPSTDTQYF
-	TRBV9	-	CASSVRPDGGTSTDTQYF
-	TRBV5-4	-	CASSLDRLMNTEAFF